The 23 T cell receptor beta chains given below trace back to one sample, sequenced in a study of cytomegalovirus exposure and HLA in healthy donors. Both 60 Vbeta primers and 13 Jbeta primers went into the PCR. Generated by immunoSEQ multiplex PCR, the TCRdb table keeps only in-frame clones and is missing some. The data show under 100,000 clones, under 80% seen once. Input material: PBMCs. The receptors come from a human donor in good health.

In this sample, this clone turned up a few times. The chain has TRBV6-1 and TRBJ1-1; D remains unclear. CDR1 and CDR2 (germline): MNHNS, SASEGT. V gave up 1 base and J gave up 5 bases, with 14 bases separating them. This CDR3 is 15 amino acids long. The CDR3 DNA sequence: TGTGCCAGCAGTGAAGGACAAGGTCGCTGGACTGAAGCTTTCTTT. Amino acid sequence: CASSEGQGRWTEAFF.

CDR3 in amino acids: CASSVDRVGGELFF. The CDR3 bases are TGTGCCAGCAGCGTCGACAGGGTTGGCGGGGAGCTGTTTTTT. V is TRBV9 and J is TRBJ2-2; TRBD1 matches 7 bases. CDR1 is SGDLS and CDR2 is YYNGEE in the germline V gene. With 2 bases clipped from V and 7 bases from J, the junction kept 5 bases outside the gene matches. This CDR3 is built from 14 residues.

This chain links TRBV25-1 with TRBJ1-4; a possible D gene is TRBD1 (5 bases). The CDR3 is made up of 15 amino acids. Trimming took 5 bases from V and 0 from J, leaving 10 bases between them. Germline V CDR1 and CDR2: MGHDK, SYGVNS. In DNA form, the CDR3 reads TGTGCCAGCAGTCGACAGTTCGCAACTAATGAAAAACTGTTTTTT. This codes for CASSRQFATNEKLFF.

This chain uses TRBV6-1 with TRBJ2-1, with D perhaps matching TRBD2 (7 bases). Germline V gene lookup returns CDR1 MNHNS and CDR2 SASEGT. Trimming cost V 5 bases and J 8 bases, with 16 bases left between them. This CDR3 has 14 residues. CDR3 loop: CASSLGRGADEQFF. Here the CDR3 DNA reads TGTGCCAGCAGTTTGGGTCGGGGGGCGGATGAGCAGTTCTTC.

The DNA of the CDR3 is TGTGCCAGCAGACCTACGGTGAACACTGAAGCTTTCTTT. Translated: CASRPTVNTEAFF. The rearrangement links TRBV6-4 to TRBJ1-1; the D is unclear. Germline loops: CDR1 MRHNA, CDR2 SNTAGT. There are 13 residues in the CDR3. The V end was cut by 6 bases, the J end by 0 bases, with 8 bases between.

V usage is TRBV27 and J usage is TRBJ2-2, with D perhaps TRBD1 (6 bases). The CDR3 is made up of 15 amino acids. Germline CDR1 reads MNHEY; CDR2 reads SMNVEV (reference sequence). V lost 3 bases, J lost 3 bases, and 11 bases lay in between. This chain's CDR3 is CASSLGQGYTGELFF. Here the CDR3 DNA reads TGTGCCAGCAGTTTGGGGCAGGGGTACACCGGGGAGCTGTTTTTT.

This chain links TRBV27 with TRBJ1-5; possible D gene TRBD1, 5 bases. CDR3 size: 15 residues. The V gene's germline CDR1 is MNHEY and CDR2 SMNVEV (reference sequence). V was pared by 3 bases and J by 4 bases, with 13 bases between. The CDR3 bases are TGTGCCAGCAGTTTTTCTACAGGAGAGAATCAGCCCCAGCATTTT. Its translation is CASSFSTGENQPQHF.

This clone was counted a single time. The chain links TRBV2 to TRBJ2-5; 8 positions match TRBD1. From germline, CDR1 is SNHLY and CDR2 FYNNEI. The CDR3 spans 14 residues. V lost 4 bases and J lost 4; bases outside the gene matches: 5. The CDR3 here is CASSVGQGTETQYF. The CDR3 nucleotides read TGTGCCAGCAGTGTCGGACAGGGAACAGAGACCCAGTACTTC.

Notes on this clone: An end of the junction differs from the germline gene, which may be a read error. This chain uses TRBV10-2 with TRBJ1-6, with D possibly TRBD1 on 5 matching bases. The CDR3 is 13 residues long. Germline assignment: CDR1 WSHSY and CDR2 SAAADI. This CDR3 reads CAIADSYNSPLNF. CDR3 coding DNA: TGCGCCATCGCCGACAGCTATAATTCACCCCTCAACTTT.

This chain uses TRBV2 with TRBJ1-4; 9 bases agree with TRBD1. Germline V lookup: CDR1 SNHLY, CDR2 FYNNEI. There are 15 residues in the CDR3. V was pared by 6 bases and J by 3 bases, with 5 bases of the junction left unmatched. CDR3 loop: CASRQTGGPNEKLFF. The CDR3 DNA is TGTGCCAGCAGGCAAACAGGGGGCCCTAATGAAAAACTGTTTTTT.

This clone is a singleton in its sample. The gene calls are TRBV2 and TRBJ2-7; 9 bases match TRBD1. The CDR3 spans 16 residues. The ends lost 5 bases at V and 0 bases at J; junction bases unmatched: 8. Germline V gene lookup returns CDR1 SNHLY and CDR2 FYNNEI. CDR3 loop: CASSRQWTGDSYEQYF. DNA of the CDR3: TGTGCCAGCAGTCGACAATGGACAGGGGACTCCTACGAGCAGTACTTC.

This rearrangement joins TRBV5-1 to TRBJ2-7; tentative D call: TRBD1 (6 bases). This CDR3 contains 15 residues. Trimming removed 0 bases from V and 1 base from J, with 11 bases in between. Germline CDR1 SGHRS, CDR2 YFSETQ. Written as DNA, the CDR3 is TGCGCCAGCAGCTTGGTTGACAGGTCATCCTACGAGCAGTACTTC. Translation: CASSLVDRSSYEQYF.

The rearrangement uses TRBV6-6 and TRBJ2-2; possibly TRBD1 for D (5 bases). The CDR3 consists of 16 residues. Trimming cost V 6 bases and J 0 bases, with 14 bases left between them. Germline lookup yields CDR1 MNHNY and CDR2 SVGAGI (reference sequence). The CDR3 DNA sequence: TGTGCCAGCAGCCTCGTAGGGGCGTCGAACACCGGGGAGCTGTTTTTT. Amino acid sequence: CASSLVGASNTGELFF.

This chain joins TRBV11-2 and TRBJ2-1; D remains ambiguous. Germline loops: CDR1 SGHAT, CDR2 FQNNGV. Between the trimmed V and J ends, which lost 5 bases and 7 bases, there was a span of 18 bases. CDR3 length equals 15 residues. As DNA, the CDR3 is TGTGCCAGCAGCGGAGAGCGTGGGTACGGGAATGAGCAGTTCTTC. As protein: CASSGERGYGNEQFF.

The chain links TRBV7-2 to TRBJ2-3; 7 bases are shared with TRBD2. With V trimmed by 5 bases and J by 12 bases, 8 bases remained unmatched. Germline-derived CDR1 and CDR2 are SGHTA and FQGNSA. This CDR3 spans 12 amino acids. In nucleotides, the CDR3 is TGTGCCAGCAGCCCGAAGGGACTACCTCAGTATTTT. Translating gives CASSPKGLPQYF.

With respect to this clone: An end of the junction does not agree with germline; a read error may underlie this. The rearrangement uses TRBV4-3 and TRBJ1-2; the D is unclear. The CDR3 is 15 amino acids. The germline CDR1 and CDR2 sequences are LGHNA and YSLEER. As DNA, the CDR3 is TGCGCCAGCAGCCAAGAAAGCGGGCCGGCGGAGGGCTACCCCTTC. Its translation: CASSQESGPAEGYPF.

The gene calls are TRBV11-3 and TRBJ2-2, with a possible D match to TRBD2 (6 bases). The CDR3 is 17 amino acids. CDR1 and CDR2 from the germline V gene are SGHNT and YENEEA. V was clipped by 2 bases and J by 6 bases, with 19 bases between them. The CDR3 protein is CASSLTSPGWEAGELFF. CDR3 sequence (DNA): TGTGCCAGCAGCTTAACCTCCCCGGGGTGGGAGGCCGGGGAGCTGTTTTTT.

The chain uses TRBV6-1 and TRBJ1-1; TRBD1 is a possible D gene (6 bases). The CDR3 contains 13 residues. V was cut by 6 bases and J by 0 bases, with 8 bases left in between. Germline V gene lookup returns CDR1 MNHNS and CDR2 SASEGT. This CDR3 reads CASRRTVNTEAFF. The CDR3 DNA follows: TGTGCCAGCAGACGGACAGTGAACACTGAAGCTTTCTTT.

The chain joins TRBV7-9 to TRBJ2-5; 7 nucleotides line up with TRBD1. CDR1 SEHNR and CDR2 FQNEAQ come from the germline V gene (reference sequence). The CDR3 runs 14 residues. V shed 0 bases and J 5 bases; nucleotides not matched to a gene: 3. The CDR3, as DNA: TGTGCCAGCAGCTTAGCAGGGGGCCGGGAGACCCAGTACTTC. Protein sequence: CASSLAGGRETQYF. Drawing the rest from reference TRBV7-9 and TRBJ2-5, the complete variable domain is DTGVSQNPRHKITKRGQNVTFRCDPISEHNRLYWYRQTLGQGPEFLTYFQNEAQLEKSRLLSDRFSAERPKGSFSTLEIQRTEQGDSAMYLCASSLAGGRETQYFGPGTRLLVL.

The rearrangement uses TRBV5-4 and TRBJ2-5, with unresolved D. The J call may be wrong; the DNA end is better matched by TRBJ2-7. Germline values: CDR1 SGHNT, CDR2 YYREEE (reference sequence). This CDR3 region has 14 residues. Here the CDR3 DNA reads TGTGCCAGCAGCTTCTCCGAGAGCTCCTACGAGCAGTACTTC. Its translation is CASSFSESSYEQYF.

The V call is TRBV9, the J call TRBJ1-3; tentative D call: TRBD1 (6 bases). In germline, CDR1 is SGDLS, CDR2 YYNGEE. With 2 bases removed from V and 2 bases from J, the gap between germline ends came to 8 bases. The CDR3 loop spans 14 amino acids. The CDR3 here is CASSVGATGNTIYF. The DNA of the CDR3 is TGTGCCAGCAGCGTGGGGGCCACTGGAAACACCATATATTTT.

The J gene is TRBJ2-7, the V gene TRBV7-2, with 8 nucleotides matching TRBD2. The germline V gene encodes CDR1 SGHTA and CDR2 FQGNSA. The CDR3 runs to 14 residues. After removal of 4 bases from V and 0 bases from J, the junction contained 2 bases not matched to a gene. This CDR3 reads CASSYGGASYEQYF. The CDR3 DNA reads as TGTGCCAGCAGCTACGGGGGGGCCTCCTACGAGCAGTACTTC.

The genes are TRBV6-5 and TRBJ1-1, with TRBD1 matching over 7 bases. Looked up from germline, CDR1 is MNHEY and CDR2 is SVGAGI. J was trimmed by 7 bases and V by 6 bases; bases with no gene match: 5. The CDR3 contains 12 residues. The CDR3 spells CASSNRGGEAFF. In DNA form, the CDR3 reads TGTGCCAGCAGCAACAGGGGAGGTGAAGCTTTCTTT.